The sequence of this T cell receptor beta chain was determined in a study of metastatic and nonmetastatic thyroid tumors. This clone was detected ten times or more. TCRdb re-clonotyped the PCR reads via MiXCR. Of tens of thousands of clones in the sample, about 13% are singletons; the top ten hold about 10%. This CDR3 spans 12 amino acids. Trimming left V 1 base short and J 6 bases short, with 4 bases between. All patients were treatment-naive before thyroid surgery. This clonotype was sampled from a female donor with papillary thyroid cancer or a benign thyroid nodule (not recorded which). Some clones in this sample may be carry-over from other donors' samples. The chain joins TRBV12-3 or TRBV12-4 to TRBJ1-5; D call uncertain. Specimen: blood. This CDR3 is CASSLEVQPQHF. Written as DNA, the CDR3 is TGTGCCAGCAGTTTAGAGGTTCAGCCCCAGCATTTT.